This TCR beta chain was captured by sequencing in a study of OX40 agonist ivuxolimab in advanced cancers. Study-level background: Those treated in dose escalation had hepatocellular carcinoma, melanoma, renal cell cancer or head and neck cancer.

Sequencing was performed with immunoSEQ multiplex PCR; in TCRdb, only in-frame clones are kept and a portion is missing. The table includes 80,000 to 90,000 clones, about 88% detected once. This TCR was recovered from an adult with an advanced solid tumor such as melanoma, head and neck, liver or kidney cancer. Specimen: CD4+ or CD8+ T cells sorted from blood, collected in a trial of the OX40 agonist ivuxolimab.

This CDR3 is CASSGRQGVRSPLHF. The CDR3 DNA reads TGTGCCAGCAGCGGTAGACAGGGGGTCCGTTCACCCCTCCACTTT. J is TRBJ1-6 and V is TRBV9; TRBD1 matches at 9 bases. CDR1 SGDLS and CDR2 YYNGEE come from the germline V gene. Trimming at V came to 3 bases and at J to 9 bases, leaving 7 bases not matched to a gene. This CDR3 is built from 15 residues.